This TCR beta chain appears in the sequencing data of a study of T cell clones after liver transplantation. Study in general: TCRbeta sequencing after a pre-transplant mixed lymphocyte reaction identified graft-donor-reactive clones, later tracked in post-transplant blood. Tolerant meant at least one year fully off immunosuppression without liver enzymes above twice normal. Notes on the study in general: A larger donor-reactive than third-party decline suggested partial antigen-specific deletion. A significant post-transplant drop in circulating graft-donor-reactive CD4 TCRbeta sequences occurred in most of the 8 subjects.

In the case of this clone: Its specificity is not known. The germline gene is not matched at one end of the junction; a read error may be the cause. Other DNA sequences in the sample encode the same CDR3.

CDR3 length equals 15 residues. The germline V gene encodes CDR1 SGHRS and CDR2 YFSETQ. Sequencing used immunoSEQ multiplex PCR; TCRdb keeps in-frame clones, though not all of them. The table includes 45,000 or so clones, around 84% detected once. The sequence was obtained from a human patient who received a liver transplant. A share of the T cells may be of graft donor origin. The V and J genes are TRBV5-1 and TRBJ1-2; weak D call: TRBD1 (5 bases). The sample consisted of CD4+ T cells from blood, taken 24 months after liver transplant. CDR3 region: CASSLNDGANYGYTF. Written as DNA, the CDR3 is TGCGCCAGCAGCCTAAACGACGGGGCTAACTACGGCTACACCTTC.